One and the same sample provided the 18 T cell receptor beta chains below, sequenced in a study of T cells in Graves' hyperthyroidism and ophthalmopathy. The investigators amplified TCR beta CDR3 regions from RNA transcripts. HTBI primers were used for first-round RT-PCR of the TCR CDR3. TCRdb analysed the multiplex PCR reads with MiXCR anew, one entry per CDR3 protein. The sample includes about 500,000 distinct CDR3 sequences, 15% to 20% of them seen just once. The sample was blood. Receptor source: a woman under 40 with Graves' ophthalmopathy.

The V gene is TRBV6-1, the J gene TRBJ2-1, with D uncertain. The germline V gene encodes CDR1 MNHNS and CDR2 SASEGT. V was clipped by 7 bases and J by 10 bases, with 11 bases between them. The CDR3 length is 11 residues. This CDR3 reads CASTLYPEQFF. CDR3 in DNA: TGTGCCAGCACCCTCTACCCCGAGCAGTTCTTC.

This clonotype was found many times. The V call is TRBV28, the J call TRBJ2-7; 7 bases match TRBD1. The CDR3 totals 12 residues. With V trimmed by 3 bases and J by 5 bases, 1 base remained unmatched. Germline V gene data show CDR1 as MDHEN and CDR2 as SYDVKM. In DNA form, the CDR3 reads TGTGCCAGCAGTTTTGGGACAGACGAGCAGTACTTC. Translated: CASSFGTDEQYF.

In this sample, this clonotype turned up many times. The rearrangement joins TRBV28 to TRBJ2-7; D gene uncertain. This CDR3 spans 13 amino acids. Between the trimmed V and J ends, which lost 5 bases and 6 bases, there was a span of 14 bases. Germline V CDR1 and CDR2: MDHEN, SYDVKM. CDR3 sequence: CASSIRNPGEQYF. The CDR3 DNA reads TGTGCCAGCAGTATTAGGAATCCGGGCGAGCAGTACTTC.

Turning to this clonotype: A much larger clone differs from this one at a single base, so this may be a read error. Without the conserved terminal phenylalanine or tryptophan, this CDR3 likely stems from a read error. The gene calls are TRBV18 and TRBJ2-7; D unresolved. The CDR3 has 15 amino acids. V dropped 0 bases and J dropped 0 bases, with 9 bases sitting between them. Germline V gene sequence: CDR1 KGHSH, CDR2 LQKENI. CDR3 amino acids: CASSPPISVSYEQYL. As DNA, the CDR3 is TGTGCCAGCTCACCACCGATCAGCGTCTCCTACGAGCAGTACCTC.

Many counts were recorded for this clonotype. The chain has TRBV20-1 and TRBJ2-7, with D perhaps TRBD2 (5 bases). This CDR3 contains 13 residues. Per germline, CDR1 DFQATT and CDR2 SNEGSKA (reference sequence). Deletions cut 5 bases from V and 2 bases from J, with 13 bases between. The DNA of the CDR3 is TGCAGTGCTTTCCGGACTCAGACCTACGAGCAGTACTTC. Protein: CSAFRTQTYEQYF.

This clonotype was detected only a few times. At one of its ends the junction is not consistent with the germline gene, which may arise from a read error. This chain links TRBV24-1 with TRBJ2-2; the match to TRBD2 covers 14 bases. The CDR3 is 18 amino acids. The germline CDR1 and CDR2 sequences are KGHDR and SFDVKD. CDR3 amino acids: CAASDPGLAGGDTGELFF. CDR3 coding DNA: TGTGCCGCCAGTGACCCAGGACTAGCGGGAGGAGATACCGGGGAGCTGTTTTTT.

This clonotype showed up many times. This chain connects TRBV13 to TRBJ1-2; 8 nucleotides align to TRBD1. The CDR3 sequence is 13 residues long. The V gene's germline CDR1 is PRHDT and CDR2 FYEKMQ (reference sequence). V dropped 5 bases and J dropped 8; count of bases not matched to a gene: 7. The DNA for the CDR3 is TGTGCCAGCAGCCGACAGGGGCGCGGGGGCTACACCTTC. The encoded protein is CASSRQGRGGYTF. The full variable domain, its missing parts supplied by reference TRBV13 and TRBJ1-2, is AAGVIQSPRHLIKEKRETATLKCYPIPRHDTVYWYQQGPGQDPQFLISFYEKMQSDKGSIPDRFSAQQFSDYHSELNMSSLELGDSALYFCASSRQGRGGYTFGSGTRLTVV.

A remark on this clonotype: This may come from a read error, since a much larger clone is one base off. The chain combines TRBV20-1 with TRBJ1-1; no clear D gene. Germline values: CDR1 DFQATT, CDR2 SNEGSKA (reference sequence). This CDR3 contains 11 residues. DNA for the CDR3: TGCAGTGCTAGCTCGAACACTGACGCTTTCTTT. The encoded protein is CSASSNTDAFF.

On this clonotype itself: Being one base from a much bigger clone, this may be a read error. The V call is TRBV5-1, the J call TRBJ2-1, with unresolved D. The CDR3 spans 13 residues. Trimming stripped 0 bases from V and 8 bases from J, with 9 bases between. Germline V gene lookup returns CDR1 SGHRS and CDR2 YFSETQ. The chain's CDR3 is CASSLELIDEQFF. The CDR3 coding sequence is TGCGCCAGCAGCTTGGAACTGATTGATGAGCAGTTCTTC. The whole variable domain, remainder taken from reference TRBV5-1 and TRBJ2-1, is KAGVTQTPRYLIKTRGQQVTLSCSPISGHRSVSWYQQTPGQGLQFLFEYFSETQRNKGNFPGRFSGRQFSNSRSEMNVSTLELGDSALYLCASSLELIDEQFFGPGTRLTVL.

The rearrangement links TRBV6-2 or TRBV6-3 to TRBJ2-3, with D perhaps matching TRBD2 (6 bases). V was trimmed by 0 bases and J by 3 bases, leaving 13 bases between them. The CDR3 is 16 residues long. The germline V gene encodes CDR1 MNHEY and CDR2 SVGEGT. The CDR3 here is CASSYSRGRTTDTQYF. The CDR3 nucleotides read TGTGCCAGCAGTTACTCGAGAGGGAGGACTACAGATACGCAGTATTTT.

The table lists this clonotype with many counts. The chain uses TRBV24-1 and TRBJ2-7, with 10 bases matching TRBD2. Trimming took 5 bases from V and 1 from J; bases not matched to a gene: 10. The CDR3 runs 17 residues. Germline CDR1 is KGHDR and CDR2 is SFDVKD. CDR3 nucleotide sequence: TGTGCCACCAGTGGTCCGGGACTAGCGAGTAATTCCTACGAGCAGTACTTC. This codes for CATSGPGLASNSYEQYF.

This clonotype appeared a few times. The chain combines TRBV5-1 with TRBJ1-3; D ambiguous. Trimming removed 4 bases from V and 0 bases from J, with 8 bases in between. The CDR3 totals 14 residues. Germline V gene data show CDR1 as SGHRS and CDR2 as YFSETQ. The CDR3 spells CASSTTASGNTIYF. The CDR3 nucleotides are TGCGCCAGCAGCACCACAGCCTCTGGAAACACCATATATTTT.

This clonotype was detected only a few times. V usage is TRBV9 and J usage is TRBJ2-5; the D gene is possibly TRBD2 (5 bases). From germline, CDR1 is SGDLS and CDR2 YYNGEE. Trimming cost V 0 bases and J 4 bases, with 13 bases left between them. This CDR3 has 15 residues. The CDR3 DNA follows: TGTGCCAGCAGCGTAGCCCCGGGAAGTGGAGAGACCCAGTACTTC. This gives the protein CASSVAPGSGETQYF.

This clonotype showed up many times. The CDR3 reads CASSLIADTQYF. DNA of the CDR3: TGTGCCAGCAGCTTAATCGCAGATACGCAGTATTTT. The chain links TRBV11-1 to TRBJ2-3; D remains unclear. The CDR3 sequence is 12 residues long. The germline V gene encodes CDR1 SGHAT and CDR2 FQDESV (reference sequence). Deletions cut 2 bases from V and 4 bases from J, with 4 bases between.

The table lists this clonotype with many counts. V gene TRBV11-2 combines with J gene TRBJ2-6, with D possibly TRBD1 on 5 matching bases. V dropped 4 bases and J dropped 0 bases, with 16 bases sitting between them. Germline assignment: CDR1 SGHAT and CDR2 FQNNGV. The CDR3 totals 18 residues. The CDR3 DNA is TGTGCCAGCAGCTACATGACAGTTTCCCGCTCTGGGGCCAACGTCCTGACTTTC. Its protein is CASSYMTVSRSGANVLTF.

V gene TRBV6-1 combines with J gene TRBJ1-3; no definite D call. CDR1 is MNHNS, CDR2 SASEGT, per germline. This CDR3 has 13 amino acids. Trimming left V 2 bases short and J 8 bases short, with 10 bases between. The chain's CDR3 is CASSEMELHTIYF. CDR3 in DNA: TGTGCCAGCAGTGAAATGGAGTTACACACCATATATTTT.

Only a few counts were recorded for this clonotype. This chain joins TRBV10-3 and TRBJ2-1; 8 nucleotides align to TRBD2. The germline gives CDR1 ENHRY, CDR2 SYGVKD. J lost 4 bases, V lost 0 bases, and 2 bases had no gene match. This CDR3 has 15 residues. The CDR3 DNA reads TGTGCCATCAGTGAGTCGGCTAGCGGGTACAATGAGCAGTTCTTC. Protein product: CAISESASGYNEQFF.

Ten or more counts support this clonotype. The V and J genes are TRBV28 and TRBJ1-4; 9 bases fit TRBD1. The V gene's germline CDR1 is MDHEN and CDR2 SYDVKM. The CDR3 extends over 16 amino acids. The junction had 8 bases not matched to a gene; V was cut back by 6 bases and J by 3 bases. The chain's CDR3 is CASSTGQGRANEKLFF. As DNA, the CDR3 is TGTGCCAGCAGCACGGGACAGGGTCGAGCTAATGAAAAACTGTTTTTT.